This TCR beta chain was obtained from a study of metastatic and nonmetastatic thyroid tumors (dated by TCRdb to about 2020). Some background on the complete study: Repertoires were compared across peripheral blood and tumor or nodule tissue samples from malignant and benign thyroid patients.

None of the patients had been given any treatment before thyroid surgery. Using T-cell receptor beta sequencing, the researchers looked back retrospectively at clinical samples from patients, gathered between about 2011 and 2019. Overall results and qualifications from the work: In both blood and tumor samples, TCR beta diversity was reported to be significantly higher in malignant tumors than in benign nodules.

V is clipped by 5 bases and J by 3 bases, and the sequence between their germline boundaries is 13 bases long. From its cysteine to its phenylalanine, the CDR3 spans 14 amino acids. Only the CDR3 portion is preserved as DNA: 42 bases, with reading frame beginning at the first base. CDR1 and CDR2 are read off the germline V gene (reference sequence) as PRHDT and FYEKMQ. The library was prepared using PCR. Sequenced using an Illumina HiSeq 4000. High-throughput sequencing was used to profile the TCR beta-chain CDR3 region of every patient. The study's own analysis went as follows. The researchers built a classifier to tell apart papillary thyroid cancer patients with distant metastasis, based on CDR3 differences among clinicopathological groups. The Shannon index was used to measure repertoire diversity, and the Morisita-Horn index was used to measure how similar tumor and blood repertoires were. TCRdb reran the public reads through fastp at Q25 and MiXCR, keeping productive beta chains. What appears here as the V and J calls and clone size reflects TCRdb's work, not the paper's. Counted in this sample were some 90,000 clones; 7.5% to 9% of them appeared once. The top ten constitute around 8.8% of the sample.

In this sample, this clone turned up many times. This clone's antigen is unknown. Per-base qualities were not stored, and no clone one base away is much larger. This chain joins TRBV13 to TRBJ1-2; the D gene is not confidently resolved. The receptor's source is a female donor with papillary thyroid cancer or a benign thyroid nodule (not recorded which). Some clones in this sample may be carry-over from other donors' samples. Source material: blood. DNA sequence: TGTGCCAGCAGCCTGACCGGACCTTACTATGGCTACACCTTC. Its protein product is CASSLTGPYYGYTF.